A single sample is the source of the 24 T cell receptor beta chains below, sequenced in a study of T cell clonotyping in hematopoietic cell transplantation (dated by TCRdb to the early 2020s). Library prep was done by the immunoSEQ multiplex PCR assay. Imported from immuneACCESS, the table was reduced by TCRdb to in-frame sequences with V and J called. These copies leave out some clones; in studies compared against another copy, an unresolved V gene accounts for under half, and the cause of the remainder is not known. Present in this sample are some 30,000 clones, about 74% of which were seen just once. 6.8% of the sample is in the top ten clones. Taken with the paper, the label for time point translates to: recipient sample about 28 days before transplant, after cytoreduction. The source material was peripheral blood mononuclear cells, sampled before stem cell transplant. The origin of the receptors is a woman in her 30s with chronic myeloid leukemia. Some clones in this sample may be carry-over from other donors' samples.

This clone was counted only a few times. The chain is built from TRBV12-5 and TRBJ1-5, with D possibly matching TRBD1 (6 bases). The CDR3 contains 14 residues. V was cut by 6 bases and J by 5 bases, with 14 bases left in between. Germline V gene sequence: CDR1 LGHNT, CDR2 FRNRAP. The CDR3 DNA reads TGTGCTAGTGGATTAGACAGGAGGGATCAGCCCCAGCATTTT. Protein: CASGLDRRDQPQHF.

This clone was picked up one time. The chain carries TRBV6-5 and TRBJ1-1; D is unclear. Trimming removed 0 bases from V and 2 bases from J, with 10 bases in between. The CDR3 is 15 amino acids. Germline assignment: CDR1 MNHEY and CDR2 SVGAGI. CDR3 protein: CASSYSSNRNTEAFF. CDR3 sequence (DNA): TGTGCCAGCAGTTACTCATCCAACCGAAACACTGAAGCTTTCTTT.

The DNA for the CDR3 is TGTGCCAGCTCAACCCAGGGGGTAGAATTTAATTCACCCCTCCACTTT. It yields the protein CASSTQGVEFNSPLHF. The chain employs TRBV18 and TRBJ1-6; 7 nucleotides agree with TRBD1. V lost 5 bases to trimming and J lost 6 bases; unmatched junction nucleotides: 10. Germline CDR1 KGHSH, CDR2 LQKENI. The CDR3 spans 16 residues.

This clone occurred a few times. V usage is TRBV29-1 and J usage is TRBJ1-1; D ambiguous. The CDR3 contains 13 residues. Looked up from germline, CDR1 is SQVTM and CDR2 is ANQGSEA. Trimming took off 5 bases at V and 5 bases at J, with 15 bases between the two ends. This CDR3 reads CSVLRVLGTEAFF. In nucleotides, the CDR3 is TGCAGCGTTTTACGGGTGTTGGGGACTGAAGCTTTCTTT.

V gene TRBV2 combines with J gene TRBJ2-7; 12 bases are a match to TRBD2. The length of the CDR3 is 14 residues. Germline lookup yields CDR1 SNHLY and CDR2 FYNNEI. The J segment lost 9 bases and the V segment lost 11 bases, leaving 14 bases of the junction unmatched. CDR3 amino acids: CAYKLAGGPLGQYV. The CDR3 nucleotides read TGTGCCTATAAACTAGCGGGGGGCCCTTTGGGGCAGTACGTC.

This clone was picked up a small number of times. The V call is TRBV7-9, the J call TRBJ1-3; D is possibly TRBD1 (6 bases). The CDR3 loop spans 14 amino acids. The germline V gene encodes CDR1 SEHNR and CDR2 FQNEAQ (reference sequence). The ends were cut back, 4 bases at V and 0 bases at J, with 7 bases in the middle. The CDR3 here is CASSWDNSGNTIYF. The CDR3 nucleotides read TGTGCCAGCAGCTGGGACAACTCTGGAAACACCATATATTTT.

This sequence joins TRBV29-1 and TRBJ1-4, with 7 bases matching TRBD1. Germline assignment: CDR1 SQVTM and CDR2 ANQGSEA. Trimming at V came to 5 bases and at J to 0 bases, leaving 9 bases not matched to a gene. This CDR3 has 16 amino acids. The CDR3 loop is CSVTRQGAATNEKLFF. DNA of the CDR3: TGCAGCGTTACAAGACAGGGCGCCGCAACTAATGAAAAACTGTTTTTT.

This chain uses TRBV30 with TRBJ2-7, with D possibly being TRBD1 or TRBD2 (6 bases each). Between the trimmed V and J ends, which lost 3 bases and 4 bases, there was a span of 19 bases. The CDR3 totals 15 residues. Germline loops: CDR1 GTSNPN, CDR2 SVGIG (reference sequence). The CDR3 DNA follows: TGTGCCTGGAGGTCCCGGGACACTGGAGGGTACGAGCAGTACTTC. This codes for CAWRSRDTGGYEQYF.

V usage is TRBV30 and J usage is TRBJ2-7; no clear D. This CDR3 is 11 amino acids long. Germline loops: CDR1 GTSNPN, CDR2 SVGIG (reference sequence). The germline V and J ends were trimmed by 0 bases and 5 bases, with 5 bases remaining between them. The CDR3 bases are TGTGCCTGGAGTGTACACGACGAGCAGTACGTC. This encodes CAWSVHDEQYV.

The chain combines TRBV7-2 with TRBJ1-2; possibly TRBD1 for D (5 bases). The germline V and J ends were trimmed by 4 bases and 3 bases, with 12 bases remaining between them. This CDR3 is 14 amino acids long. Looked up from germline, CDR1 is SGHTA and CDR2 is FQGNSA. In nucleotides, the CDR3 is TGTGCCAGCAGCTGGACCAGGGCGGACTATGGCTACACCTTC. Protein product: CASSWTRADYGYTF.

This clone has a single count. The chain recombines TRBV29-1 with TRBJ2-7; TRBD1 aligns across 10 bases. The CDR3 contains 12 residues. Germline V gene data show CDR1 as SQVTM and CDR2 as ANQGSEA. V lost 7 bases to trimming and J lost 5 bases; unmatched junction nucleotides: 5. The chain's CDR3 is CSARTGGDEQYF. Here the CDR3 DNA reads TGCAGCGCTAGGACAGGGGGAGACGAGCAGTACTTC.

The rearrangement joins TRBV30 to TRBJ1-6; 11 nucleotides agree with TRBD1. Germline trimming cut 0 bases from V and 9 bases from J; bases unmatched to any gene: 1. Germline assignment: CDR1 GTSNPN and CDR2 SVGIG (reference sequence). CDR3 size: 14 residues. The CDR3 reads CAWSVGTGGSPLHF. CDR3 sequence (DNA): TGTGCCTGGAGTGTAGGGACAGGGGGTTCACCCCTCCACTTT.

This chain links TRBV6-6 with TRBJ2-2; 10 positions agree with TRBD1. The CDR3 contains 15 residues. The J segment lost 2 bases and the V segment lost 6 bases, leaving 3 bases of the junction unmatched. The germline V gene encodes CDR1 MNHNY and CDR2 SVGAGI (reference sequence). Here the CDR3 DNA reads TGTGCCAGCAGCCCGACAGGGGGCAACACCGGGGAGCTGTTTTTT. Encoded protein: CASSPTGGNTGELFF.

The genes are TRBV7-8 and TRBJ1-2, with 7 bases fitting TRBD1. V dropped 7 bases and J dropped 0; count of bases not matched to a gene: 5. CDR1 SGHVS and CDR2 FQNEAQ come from the germline V gene. CDR3 length: 14 amino acids. This chain's CDR3 is CASTDRTTNYGYTF. The CDR3, as DNA: TGTGCCAGCACGGACAGGACCACTAACTATGGCTACACCTTC.

The V call is TRBV5-1, the J call TRBJ1-2; 7 bases match TRBD1. The CDR3 has 17 residues. Germline assignment: CDR1 SGHRS and CDR2 YFSETQ. The V gene end was trimmed by 0 bases and the J gene end by 4 bases; junction bases not matched to a gene: 12. The CDR3 region has the DNA TGCGCCAGCAGCTTGGTCAACAGGGGAGGATTCGGCTATGGCTACACCTTC. Translated: CASSLVNRGGFGYGYTF.

The V call is TRBV6-6, the J call TRBJ2-5; the match to TRBD1 covers 8 bases. The trim removed 2 bases at V and 9 bases at J, leaving 14 bases unmatched. Germline values: CDR1 MNHNY, CDR2 SVGAGI (reference sequence). This CDR3 is built from 16 residues. The CDR3 nucleotides read TGTGCCAGCAGTTACGGGGCTGCGGGACAGGATTTGTCCCAGTACTTC. Its protein is CASSYGAAGQDLSQYF.

This clone appeared once. The chain is built from TRBV6-5 and TRBJ1-5, with D possibly TRBD1 on 5 matching bases. Germline CDR1 and CDR2: MNHEY and SVGAGI. Deletions cut 6 bases from V and 2 bases from J, with 14 bases between. The CDR3 is 15 residues long. CDR3 bases: TGTGCCAGCAGCCGCCGGAGGGGAGGCAATCAGCCCCAGCATTTT. Residues: CASSRRRGGNQPQHF.

There are a few counts of this clone. The CDR3 sequence is CASSEAQYNEQFF. Here the CDR3 DNA reads TGCGCCAGCAGTGAGGCCCAGTACAATGAGCAGTTCTTC. This chain links TRBV10-1 with TRBJ2-1; no definite D call. Trimming removed 2 bases from V and 4 bases from J, with 6 bases in between. The CDR3 consists of 13 residues. Germline CDR1 reads WNHNN; CDR2 reads SYGVQD (reference sequence).

The rearrangement joins TRBV7-6 to TRBJ2-5, with TRBD2 identical over 10 bases. The germline gives CDR1 SGHVS, CDR2 FNYEAQ. The CDR3 has 15 residues. V dropped 3 bases and J dropped 1; count of bases not matched to a gene: 2. CDR3 amino acids: CASSLSGGAQETQYF. The CDR3 DNA follows: TGTGCCAGCAGCTTGAGCGGGGGGGCCCAAGAGACCCAGTACTTC.

The chain employs TRBV6-6 and TRBJ1-2; TRBD1 might be the D (6 bases). Per germline, CDR1 MNHNY and CDR2 SVGAGI (reference sequence). Trimming stripped 6 bases from V and 1 base from J, with 9 bases between. This CDR3 contains 13 residues. The CDR3 loop reads CASRRTDNYGYTF. The CDR3 region has the DNA TGTGCCAGCAGAAGGACAGATAACTATGGCTACACCTTC.

V and J are TRBV2 and TRBJ1-2; 7 bases are shared with TRBD1. Germline V lookup: CDR1 SNHLY, CDR2 FYNNEI. V dropped 7 bases and J dropped 4; count of bases not matched to a gene: 12. CDR3 length: 15 amino acids. The CDR3 loop reads CASKANPGTVYGYTF. Here the CDR3 DNA reads TGTGCCAGCAAAGCTAACCCCGGGACAGTCTATGGCTACACCTTC.

The gene calls are TRBV9 and TRBJ2-7, with D unresolved. The CDR3 contains 14 residues. Trimming removed 4 bases at V and 3 bases at J, with 14 bases between. Germline CDR1 and CDR2: SGDLS and YYNGEE. CDR3 in amino acids: CASSRDLGFYEQYF. The CDR3 coding sequence is TGTGCCAGCAGCAGAGATCTGGGTTTCTACGAGCAGTACTTC.

The J gene is TRBJ2-5, the V gene TRBV7-3; no definite D call. Germline-derived CDR1 and CDR2 are SGHTA and FQGTGA. The CDR3 consists of 13 residues. Trimming cost V 6 bases and J 5 bases, with 13 bases left between them. In DNA form, the CDR3 reads TGTGCCAGCAGTATTAATCGTTTGGAGACCCAGTACTTC. It is translated as CASSINRLETQYF.

V is TRBV29-1 and J is TRBJ1-2; D perhaps matches TRBD1 (5 bases). The V end was cut by 5 bases, the J end by 5 bases, with 12 bases between. The CDR3 length is 12 residues. Germline V gene data show CDR1 as SQVTM and CDR2 as ANQGSEA. CDR3 coding DNA: TGCAGCGTTAGGACAAGCCAGTATGGCTACACCTTC. Protein product: CSVRTSQYGYTF.